This TCR beta chain was identified during a study of identical twins. A single record per CDR3 protein comes from TCRdb applying MiXCR to the 5' RACE reads. The sample records 1.5 million to 2 million distinct CDR3 sequences, less than 40% being singletons. This sequence was found in a newborn girl in good health. The sequenced sample was cord blood.

This chain's CDR3 is CASSVHLYEQYF. CDR3 DNA: TGTGCCAGCAGTGTACACCTCTACGAGCAGTACTTC. This sequence joins TRBV6-1 and TRBJ2-7; no clear D. The V and J ends lost 4 bases and 3 bases respectively, with 7 bases between them. CDR1 and CDR2 from the germline V gene are MNHNS and SASEGT. This CDR3 region has 12 residues.